This TCR beta chain was found in a study of blood T cell repertoires in COVID-19. Germline V gene lookup returns CDR1 SGHNT and CDR2 YYREEE (reference sequence). The trim removed 5 bases at V and 1 base at J, leaving 4 bases unmatched. The CDR3 is made up of 14 amino acids. Data came from immunoSEQ multiplex PCR; TCRdb stores just in-frame clones and leaves some out. The table has 200,000 or so clones, approximately 84% seen once. The receptor was isolated from a man aged 50-59 years with acute or convalescent COVID-19. The sequencing input was peripheral blood. The chain links TRBV5-4 to TRBJ2-3, with TRBD1 matching over 7 bases. The CDR3 DNA sequence: TGTGCCAGCAGACCGGGACAGCGCACAGATACGCAGTATTTT. Its translation: CASRPGQRTDTQYF.